This T cell receptor (beta chain) derives from a study of T cells in Graves' hyperthyroidism and ophthalmopathy. As for the study in general: Any treatment followed the collection of peripheral blood at initial diagnosis.

Remarks on this clonotype: Its antigen is unidentified.

Whole-study results and caveats: Most thyroid clonotypes expanded above 0.001 were also detected in blood.

RNA transcripts yielded amplified TCR beta CDR3 regions. A first-round RT-PCR of the TCR CDR3 used the HTBI primer set. TCRdb recomputed calls from the multiplex PCR reads with MiXCR, one row per CDR3 protein. The top ten hold roughly 7% of the sample, which has around 600,000 distinct CDR3 sequences, over 12% seen once. The sequenced material came from blood. The source is a young woman with Graves' ophthalmopathy.

The CDR3 sequence: CASSQDVTVSSYNEQFF. The CDR3 DNA reads TGTGCCAGCAGCCAAGATGTGACTGTCAGCTCCTACAATGAGCAGTTCTTC. V and J are TRBV4-2 and TRBJ2-1, with D uncertain. Germline V gene sequence: CDR1 LGHNA, CDR2 YNFKEQ. This CDR3 comprises 17 residues. The V and J ends lost 0 bases and 0 bases respectively, with 12 bases between them.